The entry below gives a single TCR beta chain sequence along with its context. In the original processing: For nucleated cells, counts were estimated from reference gene primer amplification. This table comes from immunoSEQ multiplex PCR, and its TCRdb copy is limited to in-frame clones, with some not included. The D gene and trimming were derived from the DNA, and the V and J assignments and clone size from that table. The sample carries fewer than 110,000 clones, around 88% recorded once. CDR1 is SGHRS and CDR2 is YFSETQ in the germline V gene. This CDR3 has 16 amino acids. V lost 0 bases and J lost 2; bases outside the gene matches: 8. This entry is derived from a study of blood T cell repertoires in COVID-19. About the research overall: Samples representing acute and convalescent COVID-19 were sourced from the United States, Italy and Spain. The analysed material was cDNA or gDNA that came from T cells, B-cell-depleted T cells, or PBMCs.

Sequenced sample: peripheral blood. The receptor comes from a man aged 50-59 years with active or convalescent COVID-19. The chain is built from TRBV5-1 and TRBJ2-7, with 7 bases matching TRBD1. The CDR3 loop reads CASSLVFGTAPYEQYF. The CDR3 bases are TGCGCCAGCAGCTTGGTTTTCGGGACAGCTCCCTACGAGCAGTACTTC.